Each of the 23 T cell receptor beta chains below was sequenced from the same sample in a study of blood T cell repertoires in COVID-19 (dated by TCRdb to about 2020). The library was generated by the immunoSEQ multiplex PCR assay. The table was pulled from immuneACCESS by TCRdb, which kept in-frame rearrangements only. Such tables lose some clones; where checked, under half of the loss comes from unresolved V genes, and the rest has no known cause. In all, the sample holds 70,000 to 100,000 clones, and 88% of those were seen once. The leading ten clones occupy approximately 4.8% of the sample. Sequencing was carried out using peripheral blood. Receptors were obtained from an elderly woman with active COVID-19.

The chain couples TRBV4-2 to TRBJ2-7, with a tentative D call TRBD1 (5 bases). V gave up 0 bases and J gave up 7 bases, with 13 bases separating them. The CDR3 extends over 14 amino acids. The germline gives CDR1 LGHNA, CDR2 YNFKEQ. CDR3 coding DNA: TGTGCCAGCAGCCAAGAGAACAGCCCAGGGGAGCAGTACTTC. As protein: CASSQENSPGEQYF.

V usage is TRBV10-3 and J usage is TRBJ2-5; D is ambiguous. CDR1 is ENHRY, CDR2 SYGVKD, per germline. This CDR3 has 12 residues. V was clipped by 2 bases and J by 5 bases, with 6 bases between them. The CDR3 sequence is CAISEKRETQYF. CDR3 coding DNA: TGTGCCATCAGTGAGAAGAGGGAGACCCAGTACTTC.

V gene TRBV2 combines with J gene TRBJ2-3; D is undetermined. V shed 4 bases and J shed 2 bases, with 13 bases lying between them. The CDR3 spans 15 residues. CDR1 SNHLY and CDR2 FYNNEI come from the germline V gene. The DNA for the CDR3 is TGTGCCAGCAGTGGTTCTTTACTGTACACAGATACGCAGTATTTT. Its translation: CASSGSLLYTDTQYF.

There are a few counts of this clone. This chain links TRBV5-4 with TRBJ2-7; D not certain. V was trimmed by 7 bases and J by 3 bases, leaving 8 bases between them. The germline V gene encodes CDR1 SGHNT and CDR2 YYREEE (reference sequence). CDR3 length: 11 residues. The CDR3 coding sequence is TGTGCCAGCCGCGATCTCTACGAGCAGTACTTC. The encoded protein is CASRDLYEQYF.

This chain joins TRBV18 and TRBJ2-1; D remains ambiguous. Trimming left V 3 bases short and J 0 bases short, with 9 bases between. This CDR3 contains 15 residues. From germline, CDR1 is KGHSH and CDR2 LQKENI. Here the CDR3 reads CASSPVGASYNEQFF. The CDR3 DNA follows: TGTGCCAGCTCACCTGTCGGAGCCTCCTACAATGAGCAGTTCTTC. The whole variable domain, remainder taken from reference TRBV18 and TRBJ2-1, is NAGVMQNPRHLVRRRGQEARLRCSPMKGHSHVYWYRQLPEEGLKFMVYLQKENIIDESGMPKERFSAEFPKEGPSILRIQQVVRGDSAAYFCASSPVGASYNEQFFGPGTRLTVL.

This clone was detected a few times. The chain couples TRBV29-1 to TRBJ1-4; maybe TRBD1 (6 bases). This CDR3 contains 13 residues. The germline V gene has CDR1 SQVTM and CDR2 ANQGSEA. Trimming cost V 4 bases and J 5 bases, with 11 bases left between them. The CDR3 sequence is CSVGAQGNEKLFF. CDR3 bases: TGCAGCGTTGGAGCGCAGGGGAATGAAAAACTGTTTTTT.

This clone was recorded once. V and J are TRBV15 and TRBJ1-6; 8 bases fit TRBD1. J gave up 6 bases and V 1 base, and 8 bases lay outside the gene matches. CDR3 length: 17 residues. CDR1 and CDR2 from the germline V gene are LNHNV and YYDKDF (reference sequence). The CDR3, as DNA: TGTGCCACCAGCAGAGGGACAGGGAGGGGGGGTAATTCACCCCTCCACTTT. It codes for CATSRGTGRGGNSPLHF.

This CDR3 is CASSSPPYELSTDTQYF. As DNA, the CDR3 is TGCGCCAGCAGCTCCCCCCCGTATGAGTTAAGCACAGATACGCAGTATTTT. The chain combines TRBV5-1 with TRBJ2-3; D remains ambiguous. This CDR3 region has 17 residues. V shed 3 bases and J shed 0 bases, with 17 bases lying between them. Germline V CDR1 and CDR2: SGHRS, YFSETQ.

The CDR3 protein is CASSLNGGSNYGYTF. CDR3 DNA sequence: TGTGCCAGTAGTCTTAACGGAGGATCTAACTATGGCTACACCTTC. V and J are TRBV19 and TRBJ1-2, with D hard to call. The CDR3 is 15 residues long. The germline gives CDR1 LNHDA, CDR2 SQIVND (reference sequence). The V end lost 5 bases, the J end lost 0 bases, and 13 bases lay between the germline ends. The whole variable domain, remainder taken from reference TRBV19 and TRBJ1-2, is DGGITQSPKYLFRKEGQNVTLSCEQNLNHDAMYWYRQDPGQGLRLIYYSQIVNDFQKGDIAEGYSVSREKKESFPLTVTSAQKNPTAFYLCASSLNGGSNYGYTFGSGTRLTVV.

The table lists this clone with a count of one. The V gene is TRBV9, the J gene TRBJ2-1; D gene unclear. Between the trimmed V and J ends, which lost 0 bases and 6 bases, there was a span of 13 bases. Germline V gene sequence: CDR1 SGDLS, CDR2 YYNGEE. The CDR3 length is 15 residues. The CDR3 sequence: CASSVGPVSFNEQFF. The CDR3, as DNA: TGTGCCAGCAGCGTAGGCCCGGTGAGTTTCAATGAGCAGTTCTTC.

V gene TRBV3-1 (or the pseudogene TRBV3-2) combines with J gene TRBJ2-1, with 8 bases matching TRBD2. V shed 4 bases, J shed 4 bases, and the junction held 6 bases outside the gene matches. CDR1 and CDR2 (germline): LGHDT, YNNKEL (reference sequence). The CDR3 runs to 15 residues. CDR3 in amino acids: CASSRSGGFYNEQFF. The CDR3 DNA reads TGTGCCAGCAGCCGCAGCGGGGGTTTTTACAATGAGCAGTTCTTC.

The V gene is TRBV2, the J gene TRBJ2-5; D perhaps matches TRBD1 (5 bases). Trimming stripped 3 bases from V and 5 bases from J, with 7 bases between. Germline V gives CDR1 SNHLY, CDR2 FYNNEI. The CDR3 has 12 residues. CDR3 protein: CASSEKGETQYF. The CDR3 bases are TGTGCCAGCAGTGAGAAGGGGGAGACCCAGTACTTC.

The chain recombines TRBV18 with TRBJ2-7; D possibly corresponds to TRBD2 (6 bases). In germline, CDR1 is KGHSH, CDR2 LQKENI. CDR3 size: 15 residues. Deletions cut 6 bases from V and 3 bases from J, with 18 bases between. The CDR3 DNA follows: TGTGCCAGCTCGCCTACGCGGGACCACGACTACGAGCAGTACTTC. Amino acids: CASSPTRDHDYEQYF.

This chain uses TRBV21-1 with TRBJ2-3; TRBD2, the table's D call, was not compared with the DNA. TRBV21-1 is listed as a pseudogene. The CDR3 runs 21 residues. CDR3 region: CASSKDFAPQQGDSSTDTQYF. Written as DNA, the CDR3 is TGTGCCAGCAGCAAGGATTTCGCCCCGCAACAAGGAGATTCTAGCACAGATACGCAGTATTTT.

This chain joins TRBV4-2 and TRBJ1-2, with D maybe TRBD1 (5 bases). Germline values: CDR1 LGHNA, CDR2 YNFKEQ. The CDR3 contains 15 residues. Trimming cost V 0 bases and J 3 bases, with 11 bases left between them. The CDR3 region has the DNA TGTGCCAGCAGCCAAGATACGGCAGGGCACTATGGCTACACCTTC. Its protein is CASSQDTAGHYGYTF.

The genes are TRBV6-2 or TRBV6-3 and TRBJ1-5; D gene ambiguous. This CDR3 contains 14 residues. The germline CDR1 and CDR2 sequences are MNHEY and SVGEGT. V gave up 3 bases and J gave up 3 bases, with 9 bases separating them. The CDR3 sequence is CASSYRRLNQPQHF. CDR3 coding DNA: TGTGCCAGCAGTTATAGGCGGCTCAATCAGCCCCAGCATTTT.

V is TRBV3-1 (or the pseudogene TRBV3-2) and J is TRBJ2-3; TRBD2 matches at 7 bases. The CDR3 extends over 15 amino acids. With 3 bases clipped from V and 8 bases from J, the junction kept 11 bases outside the gene matches. Per the germline V gene, CDR1 is LGHDT and CDR2 is YNNKEL (reference sequence). CDR3 nucleotides: TGTGCCAGCAGCCAGACTAGCTTCCATAGCGGTACGCAGTATTTT. The encoded protein is CASSQTSFHSGTQYF.

This chain uses TRBV7-2 with TRBJ1-2; no definite D call. Trimming took 5 bases from V and 5 from J, leaving 18 bases between them. Germline CDR1 reads SGHTA; CDR2 reads FQGNSA. The length of the CDR3 is 15 residues. CDR3 region: CASSPSEGSWYGYTF. The CDR3 DNA sequence: TGTGCCAGCAGCCCGTCGGAGGGTTCTTGGTATGGCTACACCTTC.

The chain couples TRBV5-1 to TRBJ2-3, with 9 bases identical to TRBD2. The V gene end was trimmed by 4 bases and the J gene end by 0 bases; junction bases not matched to a gene: 3. This CDR3 contains 15 residues. CDR1 is SGHRS and CDR2 is YFSETQ in the germline V gene. The CDR3 sequence: CASSPSGDSTDTQYF. CDR3 coding DNA: TGCGCCAGCAGCCCTAGCGGGGATAGCACAGATACGCAGTATTTT. Full variable domain (remainder filled in from reference TRBV5-1 and TRBJ2-3): KAGVTQTPRYLIKTRGQQVTLSCSPISGHRSVSWYQQTPGQGLQFLFEYFSETQRNKGNFPGRFSGRQFSNSRSEMNVSTLELGDSALYLCASSPSGDSTDTQYFGPGTRLTVL.

The chain links TRBV5-6 to TRBJ1-2; possible D gene TRBD1, 5 bases. Germline V gene sequence: CDR1 SGHDT, CDR2 YYEEEE. The CDR3 has 13 residues. Trimming took off 0 bases at V and 4 bases at J, with 7 bases between the two ends. This CDR3 reads CASSLGQFYGYTF. CDR3 in DNA: TGTGCCAGCAGCTTGGGACAGTTCTATGGCTACACCTTC.

The chain has TRBV7-2 and TRBJ1-6; 9 bases line up with TRBD1. The germline V gene encodes CDR1 SGHTA and CDR2 FQGNSA. CDR3 length equals 18 residues. With V trimmed by 4 bases and J by 0 bases, 7 bases remained unmatched. This CDR3 reads CASSSTGTGSSYNSPLHF. DNA for the CDR3: TGTGCCAGCAGCTCCACCGGGACAGGGAGCTCCTATAATTCACCCCTCCACTTT. The whole variable domain, remainder taken from reference TRBV7-2 and TRBJ1-6, is GAGVSQSPSNKVTEKGKDVELRCDPISGHTALYWYRQSLGQGLEFLIYFQGNSAPDKSGLPSDRFSAERTGGSVSTLTIQRTQQEDSAVYLCASSSTGTGSSYNSPLHFGNGTRLTVT.

This rearrangement joins TRBV6-1 to TRBJ2-7; D is unclear. There are 14 residues in the CDR3. Germline CDR1 and CDR2: MNHNS and SASEGT. V shed 3 bases and J shed 2 bases, with 11 bases lying between them. This chain's CDR3 is CASSEWQVPYEQYF. CDR3 sequence (DNA): TGTGCCAGCAGTGAGTGGCAGGTTCCCTACGAGCAGTACTTC.

V gene TRBV28 combines with J gene TRBJ1-1; no definite D call. Germline CDR1 reads MDHEN; CDR2 reads SYDVKM. This CDR3 is 12 amino acids long. V lost 8 bases to trimming and J lost 10 bases, with 17 bases between them. In DNA, the CDR3 is TGTGCCAGCTCCCTCAACCCCCTGGCAGCTTTCTTT. Translated, it gives CASSLNPLAAFF.